A single sample is the source of the 30 T cell receptor beta chains below, sequenced in a study of blood T cell repertoires in COVID-19. Assay used: immunoSEQ multiplex PCR; TCRdb lists only in-frame clones, some missing. The data show about 130,000 clones, roughly 85% seen once. Sequencing input: peripheral blood. Receptors originate from a woman over 75 with acute or convalescent COVID-19.

This rearrangement joins TRBV2 to TRBJ1-1, with D uncertain. Germline CDR1 is SNHLY and CDR2 is FYNNEI. V shed 8 bases and J shed 1 base, with 14 bases lying between them. The CDR3 has 14 residues. The CDR3 here is CASSLSRPNTEAFF. CDR3 nucleotides: TGTGCCAGCTCGCTTAGTCGCCCGAACACTGAAGCTTTCTTT.

A few counts support this clone. This chain joins TRBV5-5 and TRBJ1-4; no clear D gene. V was clipped by 4 bases and J by 7 bases, with 8 bases between them. Germline lookup yields CDR1 SGHKS and CDR2 YYEKEE (reference sequence). The CDR3 length is 12 residues. This chain's CDR3 is CASSSPGEKLFF. Written as DNA, the CDR3 is TGTGCCAGCAGCAGTCCGGGTGAAAAACTGTTTTTT.

The rearrangement links TRBV28 to TRBJ2-7; 7 nucleotides match TRBD2. This CDR3 region has 14 residues. CDR1 and CDR2 from the germline V gene are MDHEN and SYDVKM. V trimming: 5 bases; J trimming: 6 bases; junction bases outside the gene matches: 10. The CDR3 protein is CASSPGRLYGEQYV. The CDR3 DNA sequence: TGTGCCAGCAGTCCCGGGAGGTTATACGGCGAGCAGTACGTC.

This chain connects TRBV4-2 to TRBJ1-3; D unclear. V lost 2 bases and J 3 bases, leaving 11 bases between the germline ends. The CDR3 has 15 residues. The germline CDR1 and CDR2 sequences are LGHNA and YNFKEQ. CDR3 sequence: CASSQYWSLGNTIYF. The DNA for the CDR3 is TGTGCCAGCAGCCAATATTGGAGCCTTGGAAACACCATATATTTT.

This clone has more than one count but fewer than ten. This chain connects TRBV7-9 to TRBJ1-5; TRBD1 matches at 10 bases. Looked up from germline, CDR1 is SEHNR and CDR2 is FQNEAQ (reference sequence). The CDR3 consists of 13 residues. Losses at the gene ends were 10 bases for V and 4 bases for J; bases not matched to a gene: 4. The CDR3 loop is CATAGQGNQPQHF. The CDR3 DNA is TGTGCCACCGCGGGACAGGGGAATCAGCCCCAGCATTTT. Full variable domain (remainder filled in from reference TRBV7-9 and TRBJ1-5): DTGVSQNPRHKITKRGQNVTFRCDPISEHNRLYWYRQTLGQGPEFLTYFQNEAQLEKSRLLSDRFSAERPKGSFSTLEIQRTEQGDSAMYLCATAGQGNQPQHFGDGTRLSIL.

V gene TRBV19 combines with J gene TRBJ1-1; D not resolved. This CDR3 has 14 residues. V was clipped by 0 bases and J by 4 bases, with 9 bases between them. Germline CDR1 LNHDA, CDR2 SQIVND (reference sequence). The CDR3 coding sequence is TGTGCCAGTAGTATAGACAGAGGAGTCACTGAAGCTTTCTTT. It translates to CASSIDRGVTEAFF.

The chain links TRBV18 to TRBJ1-6, with D uncertain. Germline CDR1 and CDR2: KGHSH and LQKENI. The CDR3 runs 15 residues. V dropped 2 bases and J dropped 3 bases, with 8 bases sitting between them. The CDR3 loop reads CASSPGGGYNSPLHF. The CDR3 DNA reads TGTGCCAGCTCACCAGGAGGAGGCTATAATTCACCCCTCCACTTT.

The V call is TRBV7-9, the J call TRBJ1-3; TRBD1 matches at 10 bases. V gave up 1 base and J gave up 0 bases; unmatched junction bases: 0. Germline CDR1 is SEHNR and CDR2 is FQNEAQ (reference sequence). The CDR3 has 16 residues. This CDR3 reads CASSLGQGASGNTIYF. The CDR3 DNA sequence: TGTGCCAGCAGCTTAGGACAGGGGGCCTCTGGAAACACCATATATTTT.

The V call is TRBV12-5, the J call TRBJ1-2; perhaps TRBD1 as D (6 bases). The V end was cut by 2 bases, the J end by 4 bases, with 23 bases between. Germline CDR1 reads LGHNT; CDR2 reads FRNRAP. The CDR3 runs 18 residues. The CDR3 DNA reads TGTGCTAGTGGTTTGAAAACAGGGACCACCCGCCTACTCTATGGCTACACCTTC. It encodes CASGLKTGTTRLLYGYTF.

The chain employs TRBV2 and TRBJ1-2; a possible D gene is TRBD1 (5 bases). Deletions cut 8 bases from V and 2 bases from J, with 15 bases between. This CDR3 has 14 amino acids. CDR1 and CDR2 from the germline V gene are SNHLY and FYNNEI. For the CDR3, the DNA is TGTGCCAGCTCTCGACCCGGGGGAAACTATGGCTACACCTTC. Protein sequence: CASSRPGGNYGYTF.

The chain links TRBV6-5 to TRBJ1-2, with 8 bases aligning to TRBD1. Germline V gene data show CDR1 as MNHEY and CDR2 as SVGAGI. This CDR3 has 12 amino acids. Unmatched junction bases numbered 3, after V lost 6 bases and J lost 6 bases. The CDR3 nucleotides read TGTGCCAGCAGGGAGGACAGGGATGGCTACACCTTC. It codes for CASREDRDGYTF.

The chain recombines TRBV5-1 with TRBJ2-2, with D unclear. Germline loops: CDR1 SGHRS, CDR2 YFSETQ. Trimming cost V 0 bases and J 1 base, with 7 bases left between them. The CDR3 has 15 amino acids. The CDR3 bases are TGCGCCAGCAGCTTGGCCCATTTGAACACCGGGGAGCTGTTTTTT. Amino acid sequence: CASSLAHLNTGELFF.

The CDR3 loop is CASSPRSSGGAGRNEQFF. In DNA form, the CDR3 reads TGTGCCAGCTCACCCCGGAGTAGCGGGGGGGCGGGGCGAAATGAGCAGTTCTTC. The chain is built from TRBV18 and TRBJ2-1, with 11 bases identical to TRBD2. The V segment lost 3 bases and the J segment 7 bases; nucleotides outside the gene matches: 14. The CDR3 has 18 amino acids. Germline V gene sequence: CDR1 KGHSH, CDR2 LQKENI.

The chain links TRBV10-1 to TRBJ2-5; D unresolved. CDR1 WNHNN and CDR2 SYGVQD come from the germline V gene (reference sequence). The CDR3 spans 13 residues. Trimming pared 3 bases from V and 5 bases from J, leaving 10 bases between. The chain's CDR3 is CASSDSVGETQYF. CDR3 coding DNA: TGCGCCAGCAGTGACAGCGTAGGTGAGACCCAGTACTTC.

This rearrangement joins TRBV6-4 to TRBJ1-2; D ambiguous. V was clipped by 2 bases and J by 1 base, with 11 bases between them. This CDR3 has 15 amino acids. The V gene's germline CDR1 is MRHNA and CDR2 SNTAGT. This chain's CDR3 is CASSDIPPLNYGYTF. The CDR3 coding sequence is TGTGCCAGCAGTGACATCCCCCCTCTTAACTATGGCTACACCTTC.

The CDR3 sequence is CASSFGLSGYTF. The DNA of the CDR3 is TGTGCCAGCAGTTTTGGGCTGTCTGGCTACACCTTC. The V gene is TRBV12-3 or TRBV12-4, the J gene TRBJ1-2; D gene uncertain. Trimming shortened V by 3 bases and J by 7 bases, and 9 bases separated the two germline ends. CDR3 length: 12 residues.

The chain recombines TRBV7-2 with TRBJ2-5; the match to TRBD1 covers 8 bases. CDR3 length equals 15 residues. Germline loops: CDR1 SGHTA, CDR2 FQGNSA. Trimming removed 5 bases from V and 0 bases from J; junction bases left unmatched: 5. CDR3 loop: CASSLDRVYQETQYF. CDR3 sequence (DNA): TGTGCCAGCAGCCTGGACAGGGTTTACCAAGAGACCCAGTACTTC. Combining the CDR3 with reference TRBV7-2 and TRBJ2-5 gives the whole variable domain GAGVSQSPSNKVTEKGKDVELRCDPISGHTALYWYRQSLGQGLEFLIYFQGNSAPDKSGLPSDRFSAERTGGSVSTLTIQRTQQEDSAVYLCASSLDRVYQETQYFGPGTRLLVL.

This chain joins TRBV6-5 and TRBJ1-1; no clear D gene. Per the germline V gene, CDR1 is MNHEY and CDR2 is SVGAGI. The CDR3 runs 14 residues. The V end was cut by 5 bases, the J end by 1 base, with 11 bases between. The CDR3 coding sequence is TGTGCCAGCAGTCTCTCTTCCAGGAACACTGAAGCTTTCTTT. It specifies CASSLSSRNTEAFF.

This clone was counted once. This sequence joins TRBV19 and TRBJ2-2, with 8 bases matching TRBD1. This CDR3 has 14 amino acids. V shed 6 bases, J shed 6 bases, and the junction held 6 bases outside the gene matches. Germline V gene lookup returns CDR1 LNHDA and CDR2 SQIVND (reference sequence). The CDR3 coding sequence is TGTGCCAGTAGGCCGGACAGGGTTCCCGGGGAGCTGTTTTTT. This gives the protein CASRPDRVPGELFF.

This clone occurred once. The V gene is TRBV9, the J gene TRBJ1-1; D is perhaps TRBD1 (5 bases). Deletions cut 4 bases from V and 8 bases from J, with 18 bases between. The CDR3 covers 14 residues. Germline CDR1 and CDR2: SGDLS and YYNGEE. The CDR3 spells CASSPTQAAVEAFF. The CDR3, as DNA: TGTGCCAGCAGCCCCACACAGGCGGCTGTGGAAGCTTTCTTT.

V gene TRBV7-9 combines with J gene TRBJ2-3, with D tentatively TRBD2 (6 bases). This CDR3 comprises 15 residues. With 0 bases removed from V and 2 bases from J, the gap between germline ends came to 9 bases. Germline V lookup: CDR1 SEHNR, CDR2 FQNEAQ (reference sequence). The CDR3 DNA is TGTGCCAGCAGCTTAGCGGGGGGTTTCACAGATACGCAGTATTTT. It encodes CASSLAGGFTDTQYF.

Only one count was recorded for this clone. The chain has TRBV5-6 and TRBJ1-1, with 7 bases fitting TRBD1. V lost 3 bases and J lost 6; bases outside the gene matches: 5. Germline-derived CDR1 and CDR2 are SGHDT and YYEEEE. The CDR3 is 13 amino acids. Written as DNA, the CDR3 is TGTGCCAGCAGCTGGAGGGGGCCGGCTGAAGCTTTCTTT. Its protein is CASSWRGPAEAFF.

The CDR3: CSVDGTHGMNTEAFF. The CDR3, as DNA: TGCAGCGTTGACGGGACACACGGAATGAACACTGAAGCTTTCTTT. V and J are TRBV29-1 and TRBJ1-1, with D tentatively TRBD1 (6 bases). Germline V gives CDR1 SQVTM, CDR2 ANQGSEA. V was trimmed by 3 bases and J by 0 bases, leaving 14 bases between them. This CDR3 has 15 amino acids.

This chain uses TRBV6-1 with TRBJ1-2; no clear D. Germline loops: CDR1 MNHNS, CDR2 SASEGT. Trimming pared 2 bases from V and 1 base from J, leaving 11 bases between. The CDR3 is 15 amino acids. CDR3 nucleotide sequence: TGTGCCAGCAGTGAATCCCAGTTTGGTAACTATGGCTACACCTTC. Its protein product is CASSESQFGNYGYTF.

This clone was detected only a few times. This rearrangement joins TRBV2 to TRBJ1-1; 7 bases agree with TRBD1. Looked up from germline, CDR1 is SNHLY and CDR2 is FYNNEI. J was trimmed by 2 bases and V by 8 bases; bases with no gene match: 17. The CDR3 has 17 residues. The CDR3 nucleotides are TGTGCCAGCCCGGCAAATAGAGACGGACAGGCTAACACTGAAGCTTTCTTT. Translating gives CASPANRDGQANTEAFF.

The chain couples TRBV11-2 to TRBJ1-1; 12 nucleotides line up with TRBD1. V was clipped by 6 bases and J by 5 bases; unmatched bases: 16. Germline V lookup: CDR1 SGHAT, CDR2 FQNNGV. The CDR3 length is 18 residues. CDR3 DNA: TGTGCCAGCAGAACACTGTGGGGGACAGGGGGCTTGGGAACTGAAGCTTTCTTT. This translates into CASRTLWGTGGLGTEAFF.

The chain recombines TRBV7-3 with TRBJ1-6, with 8 bases matching TRBD1. The V gene's germline CDR1 is SGHTA and CDR2 FQGTGA. The ends lost 3 bases at V and 10 bases at J; junction bases unmatched: 8. The CDR3 length is 15 residues. CDR3 in DNA: TGTGCCAGCAGCTTGTCAGGGGGCAATGACTCACCCCTCCACTTT. It codes for CASSLSGGNDSPLHF.

This chain joins TRBV10-3 and TRBJ2-7, with TRBD2 matching 11 bases. CDR3 length: 15 amino acids. Trimming took 4 bases from V and 2 from J; bases not matched to a gene: 4. From germline, CDR1 is ENHRY and CDR2 SYGVKD. CDR3 sequence: CAISGGTSGTYEQYF. As DNA, the CDR3 is TGTGCCATCAGTGGAGGGACTAGCGGTACCTACGAGCAGTACTTC.

The chain couples TRBV5-1 to TRBJ2-1, with a weak D call TRBD2 (5 bases). The CDR3 length is 14 residues. V shed 0 bases and J shed 4 bases, with 8 bases lying between them. Per germline, CDR1 SGHRS and CDR2 YFSETQ. In DNA, the CDR3 is TGCGCCAGCAGCTTGGGGACTTTATACAATGAGCAGTTCTTC. Translation: CASSLGTLYNEQFF.

The chain carries TRBV7-8 and TRBJ2-2; possibly TRBD2 for D (7 bases). From germline, CDR1 is SGHVS and CDR2 FQNEAQ. V gave up 0 bases and J gave up 5 bases, with 10 bases separating them. This CDR3 comprises 15 residues. The CDR3 nucleotides read TGTGCCAGCAGCTTAGCGGGGGGGCTTACCGGGGAGCTGTTTTTT. This translates into CASSLAGGLTGELFF.